Below, 22 T cell receptor beta chains from the same sample are listed, as sequenced in a study of blood T cells in healthy people across ages. Together with a sample-barcoded 5' primer, a J-beta primer mix was included in a second PCR lasting about 7 to 12 cycles. TCRdb independently ran MiXCR on the 5' RACE reads; one entry per CDR3 protein. The table records approximately 1.5 million distinct CDR3 sequences, approximately 32% of them present only once. Source material: blood. The receptors shown here come from a woman aged 30 to 39 in good health.

The gene calls are TRBV4-1 and TRBJ2-1; perhaps TRBD2 as D (6 bases). CDR1 is MGHRA, CDR2 YSYEKL, per germline. CDR3 length: 18 residues. Trimming took 0 bases from V and 1 from J, leaving 16 bases between them. CDR3 in DNA: TGCGCCAGCAGCCAAGAAATTGGGCTAGCGAGTTCCTACAATGAGCAGTTCTTC. Translation: CASSQEIGLASSYNEQFF.

As for this clonotype: A read error may account for a junction end that differs from germline. This chain uses TRBV9 with TRBJ1-2; D unresolved. The CDR3 runs to 14 residues. CDR1 and CDR2 (germline): SGDLS, YYNGEE. CDR3: CASSVGQDVYGCTF. DNA for the CDR3: TGTGCCAGCAGCGTAGGGCAGGACGTCTATGGCTGCACCTTC.

On this clonotype itself: Relative to the germline gene, one junction end is altered; a read error may explain this. J is TRBJ2-1 and V is TRBV6-1, with 8 bases fitting TRBD2. This CDR3 region has 13 residues. Germline V gene lookup returns CDR1 MNHNS and CDR2 SASEGT. The CDR3 nucleotides are TGTACCAGCAGTGAAACGGGGGGGACTGAGCAGTTCTTC. It encodes CTSSETGGTEQFF.

The J gene is TRBJ1-2, the V gene TRBV21-1. TRBV21-1 is recorded as a pseudogene. This CDR3 comprises 15 residues. The CDR3 sequence is CASSSRKGSGYGYTF. DNA for the CDR3: TGTGCCAGCAGCTCTCGTAAGGGTTCGGGGTATGGCTACACCTTC.

The chain couples TRBV28 to TRBJ2-4; weak D call: TRBD2 (5 bases). This CDR3 is built from 11 residues. CDR1 MDHEN and CDR2 SYDVKM come from the germline V gene. V was clipped by 7 bases and J by 13 bases, with 14 bases between them. CDR3 amino acids: CASTSGVEQYF. The DNA for the CDR3 is TGTGCCAGCACGTCCGGGGTGGAGCAGTACTTC.

Only a few counts were recorded for this clonotype. The V gene is TRBV29-1, the J gene TRBJ2-1; D may be TRBD2 (6 bases). CDR3 size: 14 residues. V lost 7 bases to trimming and J lost 5 bases, with 18 bases between them. The germline CDR1 and CDR2 sequences are SQVTM and ANQGSEA. The CDR3 reads CSADGGRGDNEQFF. The CDR3 bases are TGCAGCGCCGATGGAGGGAGAGGGGACAATGAGCAGTTCTTC.

In this sample, this clonotype turned up a few times. The gene calls are TRBV2 and TRBJ2-1; D is perhaps TRBD1 or TRBD2 (5 bases each). Germline-derived CDR1 and CDR2 are SNHLY and FYNNEI. V was cut by 1 base and J by 5 bases, with 6 bases left in between. The CDR3 is made up of 13 amino acids. CDR3 loop: CASSEGGDNEQFF. The CDR3 nucleotides are TGTGCCAGCAGTGAAGGAGGGGACAATGAGCAGTTCTTC.

This clonotype appeared a few times. The rearrangement joins TRBV4-1 to TRBJ1-2; D is possibly TRBD1 (5 bases). Trimming shortened V by 0 bases and J by 4 bases, and 12 bases separated the two germline ends. Germline loops: CDR1 MGHRA, CDR2 YSYEKL. The CDR3 is 15 amino acids. CDR3 loop: CASSQDFSGIYGYTF. The CDR3 coding sequence is TGCGCCAGCAGCCAAGATTTTTCAGGGATCTATGGCTACACCTTC.

The rearrangement joins TRBV18 to TRBJ1-2, with 7 nucleotides matching TRBD1. The germline V gene encodes CDR1 KGHSH and CDR2 LQKENI. This CDR3 spans 15 amino acids. V lost 3 bases to trimming and J lost 4 bases; unmatched junction nucleotides: 8. CDR3 residues: CASSPGGQEGYGYTF. CDR3 nucleotides: TGTGCCAGCTCACCCGGAGGACAGGAGGGCTATGGCTACACCTTC. The complete variable domain, with remaining parts taken from reference TRBV18 and TRBJ1-2, reads NAGVMQNPRHLVRRRGQEARLRCSPMKGHSHVYWYRQLPEEGLKFMVYLQKENIIDESGMPKERFSAEFPKEGPSILRIQQVVRGDSAAYFCASSPGGQEGYGYTFGSGTRLTVV.

This chain links TRBV3-1 with TRBJ2-5; maybe TRBD2 (6 bases). The DNA end is more similar to TRBJ2-7, so the J call may be wrong. CDR1 LGHDT and CDR2 YNNKEL come from the germline V gene (reference sequence). The CDR3 has 15 residues. This CDR3 is CASSQGTGARYEQYF. The CDR3 coding sequence is TGTGCCAGCAGCCAAGGTACGGGAGCGCGATACGAGCAGTACTTC.

This clonotype was picked up a small number of times. The chain combines TRBV5-4 with TRBJ2-6; no firm D call. Trimming shortened V by 1 base and J by 0 bases, and 14 bases separated the two germline ends. From germline, CDR1 is SGHNT and CDR2 YYREEE (reference sequence). This CDR3 is 18 amino acids long. The chain's CDR3 is CASSLFYIGSSGANVLTF. In DNA, the CDR3 is TGTGCCAGCAGCTTGTTCTACATCGGCAGCTCTGGGGCCAACGTCCTGACTTTC.

This clonotype has more than one count but fewer than ten. This chain uses TRBV9 with TRBJ2-3, with 11 positions matching TRBD2. The V gene's germline CDR1 is SGDLS and CDR2 YYNGEE. V shed 0 bases, J shed 1 base, and the junction held 13 bases outside the gene matches. The CDR3 is made up of 20 amino acids. CDR3 loop: CASSVATSGGRGYRTDTQYF. As DNA, the CDR3 is TGTGCCAGCAGCGTAGCCACTAGCGGGGGCCGAGGTTACCGCACAGATACGCAGTATTTT.

The J gene is TRBJ2-5, the V gene TRBV28; the D gene is possibly TRBD1 (5 bases). V was shortened by 5 bases and J by 3 bases, with 25 bases between the two germline ends. From germline, CDR1 is MDHEN and CDR2 SYDVKM. This CDR3 is 18 amino acids long. The CDR3 loop reads CASSPSLSDSYPKETQYF. DNA for the CDR3: TGTGCCAGCAGTCCCAGTTTGTCCGACAGCTACCCTAAAGAGACCCAGTACTTC.

The rearrangement joins TRBV12-3 or TRBV12-4 to TRBJ1-4; D might be TRBD1 (5 bases). The CDR3 is made up of 15 amino acids. V dropped 6 bases and J dropped 5 bases, with 16 bases sitting between them. CDR3 in amino acids: CASSRRDGGNEKLFF. CDR3 sequence (DNA): TGTGCCAGCAGCCGACGGGACGGGGGGAATGAAAAACTGTTTTTT.

J is TRBJ2-3 and V is TRBV24-1, with D uncertain. Between the trimmed V and J ends, which lost 4 bases and 2 bases, there was a span of 6 bases. CDR1 is KGHDR and CDR2 is SFDVKD in the germline V gene. The CDR3 length is 13 residues. CDR3: CATSEPYTDTQYF. CDR3 DNA: TGTGCCACCAGTGAACCCTACACAGATACGCAGTATTTT.

This clonotype was counted a few times. The rearrangement links TRBV27 to TRBJ2-6; D is uncertain. From germline, CDR1 is MNHEY and CDR2 SMNVEV (reference sequence). With 5 bases removed from V and 0 bases from J, the gap between germline ends came to 8 bases. The CDR3 is made up of 15 amino acids. DNA for the CDR3: TGTGCCAGCAGTACGAAAGACTCTGGGGCCAACGTCCTGACTTTC. Its translation is CASSTKDSGANVLTF.

In its sample, this clonotype was seen a few times. The chain has TRBV5-1 and TRBJ2-5, with 8 bases matching TRBD2. Trimming took 4 bases from V and 6 from J; bases not matched to a gene: 11. The CDR3 extends over 15 amino acids. The V gene's germline CDR1 is SGHRS and CDR2 YFSETQ. The CDR3 region is CASSPTISGEKTQYF. The CDR3 DNA reads TGCGCCAGCAGCCCTACGATTAGCGGGGAAAAGACCCAGTACTTC.

The V and J genes are TRBV4-2 and TRBJ2-1; a possible D gene is TRBD1 (6 bases). V was clipped by 1 base and J by 4 bases, with 17 bases between them. Germline V gene lookup returns CDR1 LGHNA and CDR2 YNFKEQ. CDR3 length: 17 amino acids. This chain's CDR3 is CASSQGAPGTIYNEQFF. In DNA, the CDR3 is TGTGCCAGCAGCCAAGGTGCCCCCGGGACAATTTACAATGAGCAGTTCTTC.

The gene calls are TRBV3-1 and TRBJ2-7; 8 nucleotides align to TRBD2. The CDR3 has 14 residues. Germline CDR1 LGHDT, CDR2 YNNKEL (reference sequence). V was clipped by 4 bases and J by 5 bases; unmatched bases: 7. The CDR3 here is CASSRGTRNDEQYF. The CDR3 DNA sequence: TGTGCCAGCAGCCGAGGGACTAGGAACGACGAGCAGTACTTC.

The sample holds a few counts of this clonotype. The chain couples TRBV4-1 to TRBJ2-5; D might be TRBD2 (6 bases). With 5 bases removed from V and 11 bases from J, the gap between germline ends came to 21 bases. Germline V gene lookup returns CDR1 MGHRA and CDR2 YSYEKL. This CDR3 spans 14 amino acids. The CDR3 is CASSEGRGGVEQYF. In DNA form, the CDR3 reads TGCGCCAGCAGCGAAGGAAGGGGAGGCGTCGAACAGTACTTC.

This clonotype was detected ten times or more. This sequence joins TRBV4-1 and TRBJ1-6; possible D gene TRBD1, 5 bases. Germline CDR1 reads MGHRA; CDR2 reads YSYEKL. This CDR3 spans 15 amino acids. The V end lost 0 bases, the J end lost 10 bases, and 13 bases lay between the germline ends. The DNA of the CDR3 is TGCGCCAGCAGCCAAGAGAGGCAGGGTTGGTCACCCCTCCACTTT. It encodes CASSQERQGWSPLHF.

This rearrangement joins TRBV4-1 to TRBJ1-4; D gene unclear. CDR3 length: 13 residues. Germline CDR1 reads MGHRA; CDR2 reads YSYEKL. The V gene lost 1 base and the J gene lost 6 bases, with 6 bases spanning the gap. CDR3 nucleotides: TGCGCCAGCAGCCAAGGAAGATATGAAAAACTGTTTTTT. It codes for CASSQGRYEKLFF.